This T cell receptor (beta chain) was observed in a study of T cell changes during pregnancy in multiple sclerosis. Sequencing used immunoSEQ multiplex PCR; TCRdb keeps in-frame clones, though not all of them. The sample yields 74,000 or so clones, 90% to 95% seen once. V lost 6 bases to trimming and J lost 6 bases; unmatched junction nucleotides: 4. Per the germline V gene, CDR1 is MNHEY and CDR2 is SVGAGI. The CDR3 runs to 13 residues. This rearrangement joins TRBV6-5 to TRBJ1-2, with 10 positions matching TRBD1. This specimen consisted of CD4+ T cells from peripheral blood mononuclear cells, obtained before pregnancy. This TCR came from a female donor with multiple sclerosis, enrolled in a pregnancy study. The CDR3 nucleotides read TGTGCCAGCAGGGGACAGGGGAGACATGGCTACACCTTC. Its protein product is CASRGQGRHGYTF.